Listed below are T cell receptor beta chains from one sample, sequenced in a study of T cell changes during pregnancy in multiple sclerosis. This table comes from immunoSEQ multiplex PCR, and its TCRdb copy is limited to in-frame clones, with some not included. The table records approximately 31,000 clones, around 93% of them present only once. The source material was CD4+ T cells from peripheral blood mononuclear cells, sampled in the second trimester of pregnancy. The receptor set was obtained from a female donor with multiple sclerosis, enrolled in a pregnancy study. CDR3s include the opening cysteine and the closing phenylalanine or tryptophan. Fields, in order: D gene, V gene, J gene, clone size, CDR3 length, CDR3 DNA, CDR3 protein. The D gene is left open where the match is weak. Clone size is shown for a subset of rows, as once, few, many or a class of expanded clone.

d_gene: TRBD1
v_gene: TRBV5-1
j_gene: TRBJ1-2
abundance: NA
len: 13
CDR3nt: TGCGCCAGCAGCTCTACAGGGGGCCCTGGCTACACCTTC
CDR3aa: CASSSTGGPGYTF

d_gene: NA
v_gene: TRBV6-1
j_gene: TRBJ1-3
abundance: NA
len: 14
CDR3nt: TGTGCCAGCAGTGGCACAGGGAGAGGAAACACCATATATTTT
CDR3aa: CASSGTGRGNTIYF

d_gene: TRBD1
v_gene: TRBV5-6
j_gene: TRBJ2-7
abundance: NA
len: 15
CDR3nt: TGTGCCAGCACCATTACGGGACAGAAGGACTACGAGCAGTACTTC
CDR3aa: CASTITGQKDYEQYF

d_gene: TRBD1
v_gene: TRBV7-8
j_gene: TRBJ2-2
abundance: NA
len: 19
CDR3nt: TGTGCCAGCAGTAAAAGTCAGATACAGGGGGCGGTCAACACCGGGGAGCTGTTTTTT
CDR3aa: CASSKSQIQGAVNTGELFF

d_gene: TRBD2
v_gene: TRBV6-5
j_gene: TRBJ2-5
abundance: NA
len: 16
CDR3nt: TGTGCCAGCAGTTATTATGGGAGGGGTACACAAGAGACCCAGTACTTC
CDR3aa: CASSYYGRGTQETQYF

d_gene: TRBD2
v_gene: TRBV6-1
j_gene: TRBJ2-5
abundance: NA
len: 14
CDR3nt: TGTGCCAGCAGTCGGGGACTAGCATTAGAGACCCAGTACTTC
CDR3aa: CASSRGLALETQYF

d_gene: NA
v_gene: TRBV5-1
j_gene: TRBJ2-1
abundance: NA
len: 16
CDR3nt: TGCGCCAGCAGCTCGGGACTCATTAAGGGATACAATGAGCAGTTCTTC
CDR3aa: CASSSGLIKGYNEQFF

d_gene: TRBD2
v_gene: TRBV6-1
j_gene: TRBJ2-6
abundance: NA
len: 15
CDR3nt: TGTGCCAGCAGAACGGGGGGCTCTGGGGCCAACGTCCTGACTTTC
CDR3aa: CASRTGGSGANVLTF

d_gene: NA
v_gene: TRBV9
j_gene: TRBJ1-2
abundance: NA
len: 13
CDR3nt: TGTGCCAGCAGCGTAGTAGGGGCTGAGGGCTACACCTTC
CDR3aa: CASSVVGAEGYTF

d_gene: NA
v_gene: TRBV13
j_gene: TRBJ1-3
abundance: NA
len: 15
CDR3nt: TGTGCCAGCAGCCTCAGATTAATCTCTGGAAACACCATATATTTT
CDR3aa: CASSLRLISGNTIYF

d_gene: NA
v_gene: TRBV4-3
j_gene: TRBJ2-7
abundance: NA
len: 13
CDR3nt: TGCGCCAGCAGTCTTGGATTACTAAAGGAGCAGTACTTC
CDR3aa: CASSLGLLKEQYF

d_gene: NA
v_gene: TRBV30
j_gene: TRBJ1-1
abundance: few
len: 14
CDR3nt: TGTGCCTGGAGTGAAGGGAGGGGCCGGGATGAAGCTTTCTTT
CDR3aa: CAWSEGRGRDEAFF

d_gene: NA
v_gene: TRBV6-5
j_gene: TRBJ1-1
abundance: NA
len: 13
CDR3nt: TGTGCCAGCAGGGTTGTGGGGAGCACTGAAGCTTTCTTT
CDR3aa: CASRVVGSTEAFF

d_gene: TRBD1
v_gene: TRBV18
j_gene: TRBJ1-2
abundance: few
len: 15
CDR3nt: TGTGCCAGCTCACCCACAGGGGAAGGTTGGGGTGGCTACACCTTC
CDR3aa: CASSPTGEGWGGYTF

d_gene: TRBD2
v_gene: TRBV2
j_gene: TRBJ2-7
abundance: medium-sized
len: 12
CDR3nt: TGTGCCAGCGGGACTAGTCGGTACGAGCAGTACTTC
CDR3aa: CASGTSRYEQYF

d_gene: NA
v_gene: TRBV6-5
j_gene: TRBJ2-7
abundance: NA
len: 13
CDR3nt: TGTGCCAGCAGCCGGGACTCACCCTACGAGCAGTACTTC
CDR3aa: CASSRDSPYEQYF

d_gene: TRBD1
v_gene: TRBV15
j_gene: TRBJ1-1
abundance: NA
len: 14
CDR3nt: TGTGCCACCACCCCACAGGGGGTGAACACTGAAGCTTTCTTT
CDR3aa: CATTPQGVNTEAFF

d_gene: TRBD1
v_gene: TRBV5-6
j_gene: TRBJ1-1
abundance: once
len: 15
CDR3nt: TGTGCCAGCAGGACAGGACAGGGGAGGGTCACTGAAGCTTTCTTT
CDR3aa: CASRTGQGRVTEAFF

d_gene: NA
v_gene: TRBV7-9
j_gene: TRBJ2-3
abundance: NA
len: 15
CDR3nt: TGTGCCAGCAGCTTAGAGGGGGGGAGCACAGATACGCAGTATTTT
CDR3aa: CASSLEGGSTDTQYF

d_gene: TRBD1
v_gene: TRBV28
j_gene: TRBJ2-2
abundance: NA
len: 15
CDR3nt: TGTGCCAGCAATCTGGGGGGACAGGGTATCGGGGAGCTGTTTTTT
CDR3aa: CASNLGGQGIGELFF

d_gene: TRBD1
v_gene: TRBV28
j_gene: TRBJ1-1
abundance: once
len: 14
CDR3nt: TGTGCCAGCAGACAGGGGGCGGATGTCACTGAAGCTTTCTTT
CDR3aa: CASRQGADVTEAFF

d_gene: TRBD1
v_gene: TRBV5-1
j_gene: TRBJ2-1
abundance: NA
len: 15
CDR3nt: TGCGCCAGCAGCTTTCTACAGGGGCTGGGGAATGAGCAGTTCTTC
CDR3aa: CASSFLQGLGNEQFF

d_gene: NA
v_gene: TRBV5-1
j_gene: TRBJ1-3
abundance: NA
len: 16
CDR3nt: TGCGCCAGCAGCTCGCGGGAACAGAGCTCTGGAAACACCATATATTTT
CDR3aa: CASSSREQSSGNTIYF

d_gene: TRBD2
v_gene: TRBV28
j_gene: TRBJ2-1
abundance: NA
len: 17
CDR3nt: TGTGCCAGCCGAGGCAGACGGACTAGCGGGAGGGCCAGTGAGCAGTTCTTC
CDR3aa: CASRGRRTSGRASEQFF

d_gene: TRBD1
v_gene: TRBV18
j_gene: TRBJ1-2
abundance: NA
len: 15
CDR3nt: TGTGCCAGCTCACCACCGACAGGGGGCAGCTATGGCTACACCTTC
CDR3aa: CASSPPTGGSYGYTF

d_gene: TRBD2
v_gene: TRBV7-2
j_gene: TRBJ2-7
abundance: NA
len: 16
CDR3nt: TGTGCCAGCAGCAAAGGCCGGACTAGCGGCTCCTACGAGCAGTACTTC
CDR3aa: CASSKGRTSGSYEQYF

d_gene: TRBD1
v_gene: TRBV18
j_gene: TRBJ2-3
abundance: NA
len: 15
CDR3nt: TGTGCCAGCTCACCACCGGGACAGGGTCACGATACGCAGTATTTT
CDR3aa: CASSPPGQGHDTQYF

d_gene: NA
v_gene: TRBV28
j_gene: TRBJ2-7
abundance: NA
len: 16
CDR3nt: TGTGCCAGCAGTTTAAGTTTAGGGGCAGGACCCTACGAGCAGTACTTC
CDR3aa: CASSLSLGAGPYEQYF

d_gene: TRBD1
v_gene: TRBV30
j_gene: TRBJ1-1
abundance: NA
len: 11
CDR3nt: TGTGCCTGGGGCAGGGGGGCTGAAGCTTTCTTT
CDR3aa: CAWGRGAEAFF

d_gene: NA
v_gene: TRBV28
j_gene: TRBJ1-2
abundance: NA
len: 16
CDR3nt: TGTGCCAGCAGCCGACAGGCTGGGGCGGTCCACTATGGCTACACCTTC
CDR3aa: CASSRQAGAVHYGYTF

d_gene: NA
v_gene: TRBV28
j_gene: TRBJ1-2
abundance: once
len: 14
CDR3nt: TGTGTCAGCAGTTTGGGAGGGAGAGGGAATGGCTACACCTTC
CDR3aa: CVSSLGGRGNGYTF